This T cell receptor (beta chain) was recovered during a study of blood T cell repertoires in COVID-19. Study context: The origin of the acute and convalescent COVID-19 samples was the United States, Italy and Spain. T cells, B-cell-depleted T cells, or PBMCs provided the cDNA or gDNA that served as material.

Participant reports of clinical history set cohort assignment. All recovered Cohort 3 donors got two negative PCRs, got clearance, or saw symptom resolution. CDR3 size: 15 residues. The germline V gene has CDR1 SGHTA and CDR2 FQGTGA. The V and J ends lost 2 bases and 8 bases, in that order; junction bases with no gene match: 6. Produced via immunoSEQ multiplex PCR; TCRdb's table is partial and in-frame only. The sample carries fewer than 300,000 clones, 80% to 90% recorded once. This TCR came from a woman in her 30s who had recovered from COVID-19. The chain couples TRBV7-3 to TRBJ2-1, with TRBD1 matching over 10 bases. Sample: PBMCs or T cells enriched from blood (not recorded which). The CDR3 loop is CASSLGGTGVHEQFF. The CDR3 DNA reads as TGTGCCAGCAGCTTAGGGGGGACAGGGGTTCATGAGCAGTTCTTC.